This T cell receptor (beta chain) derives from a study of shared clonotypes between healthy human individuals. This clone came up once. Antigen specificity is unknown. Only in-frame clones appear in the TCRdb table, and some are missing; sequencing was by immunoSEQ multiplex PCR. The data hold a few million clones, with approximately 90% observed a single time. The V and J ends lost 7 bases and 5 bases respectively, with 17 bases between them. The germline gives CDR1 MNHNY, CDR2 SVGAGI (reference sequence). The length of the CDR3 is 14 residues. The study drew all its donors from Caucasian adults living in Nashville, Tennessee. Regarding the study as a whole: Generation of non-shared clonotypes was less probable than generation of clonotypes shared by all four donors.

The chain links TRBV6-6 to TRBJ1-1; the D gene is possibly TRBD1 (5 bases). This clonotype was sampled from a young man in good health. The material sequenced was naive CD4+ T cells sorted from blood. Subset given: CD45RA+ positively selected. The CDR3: CASTMGVGGTEAFF. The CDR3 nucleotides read TGTGCCAGCACCATGGGGGTAGGTGGGACTGAAGCTTTCTTT.